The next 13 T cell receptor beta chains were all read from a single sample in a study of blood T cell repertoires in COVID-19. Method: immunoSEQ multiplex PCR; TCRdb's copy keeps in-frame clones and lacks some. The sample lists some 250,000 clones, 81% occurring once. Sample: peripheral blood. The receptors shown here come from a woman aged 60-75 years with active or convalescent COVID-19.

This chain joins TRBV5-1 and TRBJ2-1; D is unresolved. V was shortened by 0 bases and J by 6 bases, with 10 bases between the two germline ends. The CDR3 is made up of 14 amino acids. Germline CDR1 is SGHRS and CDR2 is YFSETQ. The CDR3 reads CASSLDSPFNEQFF. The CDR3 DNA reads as TGCGCCAGCAGCTTGGACAGCCCATTCAATGAGCAGTTCTTC.

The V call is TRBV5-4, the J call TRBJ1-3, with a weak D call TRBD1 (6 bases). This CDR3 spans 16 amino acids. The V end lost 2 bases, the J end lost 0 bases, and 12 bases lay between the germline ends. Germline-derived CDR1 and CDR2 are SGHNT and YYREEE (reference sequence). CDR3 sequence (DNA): TGTGCCAGCAGCTTCCGCAGGGGATCCTCTGGAAACACCATATATTTT. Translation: CASSFRRGSSGNTIYF.

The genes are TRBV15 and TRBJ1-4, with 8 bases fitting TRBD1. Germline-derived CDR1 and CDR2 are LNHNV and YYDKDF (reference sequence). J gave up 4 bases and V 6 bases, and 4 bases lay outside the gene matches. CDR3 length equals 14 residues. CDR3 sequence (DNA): TGTGCCACCAGGACGGACAGGGTTAATGAAAAACTGTTTTTT. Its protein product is CATRTDRVNEKLFF.

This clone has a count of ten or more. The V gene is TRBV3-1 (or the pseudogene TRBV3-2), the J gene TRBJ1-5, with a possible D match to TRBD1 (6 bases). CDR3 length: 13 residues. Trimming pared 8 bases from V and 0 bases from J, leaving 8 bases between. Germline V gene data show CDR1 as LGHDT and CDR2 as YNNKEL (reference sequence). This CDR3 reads CASGQYSNQPQHF. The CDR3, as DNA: TGTGCCAGCGGACAGTATAGCAATCAGCCCCAGCATTTT.

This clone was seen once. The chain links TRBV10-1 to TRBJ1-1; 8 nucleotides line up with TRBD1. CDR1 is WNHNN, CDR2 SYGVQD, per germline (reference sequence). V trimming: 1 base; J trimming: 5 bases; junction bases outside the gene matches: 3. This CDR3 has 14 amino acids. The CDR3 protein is CASSEYRGGTEAFF. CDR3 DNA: TGCGCCAGCAGTGAGTACAGGGGGGGTACTGAAGCTTTCTTT.

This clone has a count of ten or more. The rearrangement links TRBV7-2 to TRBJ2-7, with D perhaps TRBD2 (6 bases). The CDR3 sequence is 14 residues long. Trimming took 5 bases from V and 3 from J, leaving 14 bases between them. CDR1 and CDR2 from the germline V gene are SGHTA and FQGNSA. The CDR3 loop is CASSGGTFSYEQYF. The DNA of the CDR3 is TGTGCCAGCAGCGGGGGGACTTTCAGCTACGAGCAGTACTTC.

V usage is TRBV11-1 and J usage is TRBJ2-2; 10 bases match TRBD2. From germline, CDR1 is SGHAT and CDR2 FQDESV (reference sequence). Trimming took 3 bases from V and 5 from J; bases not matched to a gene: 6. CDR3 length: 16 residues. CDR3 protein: CASSFPAGGHTGELFF. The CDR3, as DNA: TGTGCCAGCAGCTTCCCAGCGGGGGGGCATACCGGGGAGCTGTTTTTT.

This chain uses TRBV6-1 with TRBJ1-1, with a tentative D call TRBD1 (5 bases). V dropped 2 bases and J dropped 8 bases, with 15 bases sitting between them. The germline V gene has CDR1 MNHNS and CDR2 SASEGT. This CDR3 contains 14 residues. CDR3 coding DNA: TGTGCCAGCAGTGAAAGACAGCCCCTGCAGGAAGCTTTCTTT. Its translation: CASSERQPLQEAFF.

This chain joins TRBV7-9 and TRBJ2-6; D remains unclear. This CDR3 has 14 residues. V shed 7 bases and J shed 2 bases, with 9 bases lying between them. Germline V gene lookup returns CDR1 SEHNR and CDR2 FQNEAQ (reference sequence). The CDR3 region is CASTPGAGANVLTF. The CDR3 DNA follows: TGTGCCAGCACCCCTGGAGCTGGGGCCAACGTCCTGACTTTC.

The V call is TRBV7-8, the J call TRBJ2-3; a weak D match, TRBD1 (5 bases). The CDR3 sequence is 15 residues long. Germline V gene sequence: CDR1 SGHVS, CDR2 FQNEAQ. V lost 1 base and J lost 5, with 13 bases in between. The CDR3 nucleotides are TGTGCCAGCAGCTTAGAAGGGGCAGGAGAAGATACGCAGTATTTT. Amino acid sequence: CASSLEGAGEDTQYF.

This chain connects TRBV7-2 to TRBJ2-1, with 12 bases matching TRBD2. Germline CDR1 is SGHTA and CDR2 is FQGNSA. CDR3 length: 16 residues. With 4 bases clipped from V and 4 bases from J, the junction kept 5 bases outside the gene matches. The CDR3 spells CASSSQLAGGYNEQFF. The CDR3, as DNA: TGTGCCAGCAGCTCCCAACTAGCGGGGGGATACAATGAGCAGTTCTTC.

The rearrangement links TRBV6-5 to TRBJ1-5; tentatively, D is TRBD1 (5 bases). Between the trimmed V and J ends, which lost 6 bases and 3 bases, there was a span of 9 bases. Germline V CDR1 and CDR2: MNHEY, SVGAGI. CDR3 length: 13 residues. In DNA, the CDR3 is TGTGCCAGCAGAGGGGCTGACAATCAGCCCCAGCATTTT. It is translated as CASRGADNQPQHF.

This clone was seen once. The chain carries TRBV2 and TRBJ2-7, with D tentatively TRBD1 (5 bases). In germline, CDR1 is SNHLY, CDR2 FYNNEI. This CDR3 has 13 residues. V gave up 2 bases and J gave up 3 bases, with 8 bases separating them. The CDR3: CASSERQFYEQYF. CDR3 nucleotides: TGTGCCAGCAGTGAACGACAGTTCTACGAGCAGTACTTC. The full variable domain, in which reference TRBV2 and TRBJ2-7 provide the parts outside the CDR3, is EPEVTQTPSHQVTQMGQEVILRCVPISNHLYFYWYRQILGQKVEFLVSFYNNEISEKSEIFDDQFSVERPDGSNFTLKIRSTKLEDSAMYFCASSERQFYEQYFGPGTRLTVT.